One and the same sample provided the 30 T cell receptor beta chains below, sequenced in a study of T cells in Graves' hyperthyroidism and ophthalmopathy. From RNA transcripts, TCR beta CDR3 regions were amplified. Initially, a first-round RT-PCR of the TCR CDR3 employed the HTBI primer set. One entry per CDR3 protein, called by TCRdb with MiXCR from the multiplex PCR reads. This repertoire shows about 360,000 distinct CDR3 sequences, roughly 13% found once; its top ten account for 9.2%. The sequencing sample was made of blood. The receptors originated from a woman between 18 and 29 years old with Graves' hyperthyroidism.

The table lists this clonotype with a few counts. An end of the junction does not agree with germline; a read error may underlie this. The CDR3 protein is CAGSLPTSGSSGELFF. In DNA, the CDR3 is TGTGCCGGCAGCTTACCGACTAGCGGGAGTTCCGGGGAGCTGTTTTTT. The chain combines TRBV7-3 with TRBJ2-2; 12 positions match TRBD2. The germline V gene has CDR1 SGHTA and CDR2 FQGTGA. This CDR3 region has 16 residues.

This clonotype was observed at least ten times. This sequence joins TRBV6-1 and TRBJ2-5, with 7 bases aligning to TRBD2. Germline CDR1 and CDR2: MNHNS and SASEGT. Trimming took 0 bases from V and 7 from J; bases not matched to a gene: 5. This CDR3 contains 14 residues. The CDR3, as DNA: TGTGCCAGCAGTGAAGCGCTGGGGGGGGGGACCCAGTACTTC. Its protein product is CASSEALGGGTQYF.

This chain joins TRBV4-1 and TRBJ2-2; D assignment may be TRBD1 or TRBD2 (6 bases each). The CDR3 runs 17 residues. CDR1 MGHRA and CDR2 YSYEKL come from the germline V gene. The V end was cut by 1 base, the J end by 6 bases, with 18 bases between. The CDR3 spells CASSQGGAEGFPGELFF. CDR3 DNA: TGCGCCAGCAGCCAAGGGGGGGCAGAGGGGTTCCCCGGGGAGCTGTTTTTT.

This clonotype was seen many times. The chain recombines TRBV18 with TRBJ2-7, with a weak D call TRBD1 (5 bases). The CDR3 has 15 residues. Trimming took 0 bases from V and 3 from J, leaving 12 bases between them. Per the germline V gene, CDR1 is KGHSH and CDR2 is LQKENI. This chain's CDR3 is CASSPPQGSGYEQYF. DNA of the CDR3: TGTGCCAGCTCACCACCCCAGGGATCGGGCTACGAGCAGTACTTC. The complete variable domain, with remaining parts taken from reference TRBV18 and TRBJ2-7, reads NAGVMQNPRHLVRRRGQEARLRCSPMKGHSHVYWYRQLPEEGLKFMVYLQKENIIDESGMPKERFSAEFPKEGPSILRIQQVVRGDSAAYFCASSPPQGSGYEQYFGPGTRLTVT.

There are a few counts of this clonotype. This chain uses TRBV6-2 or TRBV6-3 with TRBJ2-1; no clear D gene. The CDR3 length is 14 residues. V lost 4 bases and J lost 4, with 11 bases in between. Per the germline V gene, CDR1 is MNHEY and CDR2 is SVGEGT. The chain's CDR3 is CASSSHNGYNEQFF. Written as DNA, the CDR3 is TGTGCCAGCAGTTCCCATAATGGGTACAATGAGCAGTTCTTC.

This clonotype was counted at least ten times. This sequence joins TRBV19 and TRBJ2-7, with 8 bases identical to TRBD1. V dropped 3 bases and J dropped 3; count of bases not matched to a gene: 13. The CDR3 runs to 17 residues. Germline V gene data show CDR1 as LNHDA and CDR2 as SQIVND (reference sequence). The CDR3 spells CASSMKALGTGFYEQYF. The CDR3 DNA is TGTGCCAGTAGTATGAAGGCGTTGGGGACAGGCTTCTACGAGCAGTACTTC.

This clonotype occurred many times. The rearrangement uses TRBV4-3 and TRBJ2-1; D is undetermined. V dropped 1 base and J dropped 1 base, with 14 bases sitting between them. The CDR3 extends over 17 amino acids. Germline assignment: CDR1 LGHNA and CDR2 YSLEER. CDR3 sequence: CASSQATKGPSYNEQFF. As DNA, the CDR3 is TGCGCCAGCAGCCAAGCGACCAAGGGCCCGTCCTACAATGAGCAGTTCTTC.

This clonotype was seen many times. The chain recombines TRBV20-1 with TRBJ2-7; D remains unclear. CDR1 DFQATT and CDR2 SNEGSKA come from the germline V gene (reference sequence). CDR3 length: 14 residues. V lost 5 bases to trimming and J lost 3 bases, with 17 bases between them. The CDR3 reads CSARDPLEGYEQYF. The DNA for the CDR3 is TGCAGTGCTCGTGATCCCCTGGAAGGCTACGAGCAGTACTTC.

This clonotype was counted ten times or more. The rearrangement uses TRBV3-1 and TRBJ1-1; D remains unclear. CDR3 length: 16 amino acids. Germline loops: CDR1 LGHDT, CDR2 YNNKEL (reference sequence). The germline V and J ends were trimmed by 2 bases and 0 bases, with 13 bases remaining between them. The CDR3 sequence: CASSQIEGVLNTEAFF. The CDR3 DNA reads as TGTGCCAGCAGCCAAATTGAGGGAGTACTGAACACTGAAGCTTTCTTT.

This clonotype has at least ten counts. DNA of the CDR3: TGTGCCAGCAGCGTCCTAAGGGACACGACCTACAATGAGCAGTTCTTC. Translated, it gives CASSVLRDTTYNEQFF. V gene TRBV9 combines with J gene TRBJ2-1; D possibly corresponds to TRBD1 (6 bases). Germline CDR1 reads SGDLS; CDR2 reads YYNGEE. V was clipped by 2 bases and J by 2 bases, with 14 bases between them. The CDR3 extends over 16 amino acids.

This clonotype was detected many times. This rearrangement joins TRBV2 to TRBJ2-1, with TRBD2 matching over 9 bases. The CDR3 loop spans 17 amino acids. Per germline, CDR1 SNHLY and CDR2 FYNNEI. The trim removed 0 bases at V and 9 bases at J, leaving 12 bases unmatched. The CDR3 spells CASSEAGLAGFGREQFF. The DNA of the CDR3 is TGTGCCAGCAGTGAAGCCGGGCTAGCGGGGTTTGGACGTGAGCAGTTCTTC.

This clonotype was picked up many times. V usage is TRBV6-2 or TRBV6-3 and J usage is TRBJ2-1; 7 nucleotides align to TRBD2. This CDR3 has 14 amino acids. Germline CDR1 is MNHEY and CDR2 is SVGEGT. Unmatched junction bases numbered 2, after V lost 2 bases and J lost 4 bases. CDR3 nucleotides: TGTGCCAGCAGTTACGGGGGGGGATACAATGAGCAGTTCTTC. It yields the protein CASSYGGGYNEQFF.

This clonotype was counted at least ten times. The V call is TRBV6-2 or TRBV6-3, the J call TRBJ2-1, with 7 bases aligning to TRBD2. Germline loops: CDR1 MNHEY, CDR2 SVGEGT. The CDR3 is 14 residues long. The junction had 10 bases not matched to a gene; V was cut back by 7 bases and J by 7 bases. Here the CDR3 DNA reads TGTGCCAGCATCACATCGCGGGAGAGGAATGAGCAGTTCTTC. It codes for CASITSRERNEQFF.

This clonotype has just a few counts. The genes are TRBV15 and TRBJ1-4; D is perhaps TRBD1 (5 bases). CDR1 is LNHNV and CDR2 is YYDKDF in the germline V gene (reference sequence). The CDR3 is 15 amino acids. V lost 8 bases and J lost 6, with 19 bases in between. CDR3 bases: TGTGCCACCCTGGGGACGTCAGATGGTTATGAAAAACTGTTTTTT. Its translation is CATLGTSDGYEKLFF.

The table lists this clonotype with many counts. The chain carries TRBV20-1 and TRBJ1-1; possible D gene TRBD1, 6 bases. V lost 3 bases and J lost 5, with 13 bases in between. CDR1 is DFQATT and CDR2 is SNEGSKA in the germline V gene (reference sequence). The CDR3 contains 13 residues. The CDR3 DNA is TGCAGTGCTAGGCAACAGGGAGGGACTGAAGCTTTCTTT. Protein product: CSARQQGGTEAFF.

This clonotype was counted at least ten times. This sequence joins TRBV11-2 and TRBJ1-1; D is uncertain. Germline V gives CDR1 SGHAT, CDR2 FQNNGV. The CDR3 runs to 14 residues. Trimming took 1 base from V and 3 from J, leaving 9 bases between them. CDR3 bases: TGTGCCAGCAGCTTAGCCGGGCAGTACACTGAAGCTTTCTTT. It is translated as CASSLAGQYTEAFF.

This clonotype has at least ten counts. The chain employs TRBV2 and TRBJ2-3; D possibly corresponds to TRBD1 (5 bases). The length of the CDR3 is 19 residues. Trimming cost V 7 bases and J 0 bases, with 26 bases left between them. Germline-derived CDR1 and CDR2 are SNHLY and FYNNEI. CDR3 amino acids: CASTGKGVAAFFSTDTQYF. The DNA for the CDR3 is TGTGCCAGCACCGGAAAAGGGGTCGCCGCTTTTTTTAGCACAGATACGCAGTATTTT.

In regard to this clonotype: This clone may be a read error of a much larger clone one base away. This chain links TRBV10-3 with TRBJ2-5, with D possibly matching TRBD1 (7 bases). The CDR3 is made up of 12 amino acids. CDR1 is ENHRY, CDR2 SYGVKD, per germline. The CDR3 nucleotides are TGTGCCATCAGTCAGGGGGGAGAGATCCAGTACTTC. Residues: CAISQGGEIQYF.

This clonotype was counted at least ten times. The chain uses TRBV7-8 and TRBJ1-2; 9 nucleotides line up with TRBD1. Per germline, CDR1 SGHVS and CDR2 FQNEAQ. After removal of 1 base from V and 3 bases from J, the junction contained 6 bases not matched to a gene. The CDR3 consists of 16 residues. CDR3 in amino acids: CASSLVRTGEHYGYTF. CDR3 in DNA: TGTGCCAGCAGCTTAGTTCGGACAGGGGAGCACTATGGCTACACCTTC.

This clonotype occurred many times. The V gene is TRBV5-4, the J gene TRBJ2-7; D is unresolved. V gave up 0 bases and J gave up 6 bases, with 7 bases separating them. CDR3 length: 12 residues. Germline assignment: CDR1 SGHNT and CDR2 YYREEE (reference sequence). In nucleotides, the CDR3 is TGTGCCAGCAGCTTGGAAGGTGTCGAGCAGTACTTC. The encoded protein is CASSLEGVEQYF.

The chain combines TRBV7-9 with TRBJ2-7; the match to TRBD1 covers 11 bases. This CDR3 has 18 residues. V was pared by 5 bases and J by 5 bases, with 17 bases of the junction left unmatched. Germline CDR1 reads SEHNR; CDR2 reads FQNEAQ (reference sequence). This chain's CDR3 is CASSHLNWTGGGINEQYF. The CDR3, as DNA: TGTGCCAGCAGCCACCTTAATTGGACAGGGGGCGGGATAAACGAGCAGTACTTC. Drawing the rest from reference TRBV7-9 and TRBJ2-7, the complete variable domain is DTGVSQNPRHKITKRGQNVTFRCDPISEHNRLYWYRQTLGQGPEFLTYFQNEAQLEKSRLLSDRFSAERPKGSFSTLEIQRTEQGDSAMYLCASSHLNWTGGGINEQYFGPGTRLTVT.

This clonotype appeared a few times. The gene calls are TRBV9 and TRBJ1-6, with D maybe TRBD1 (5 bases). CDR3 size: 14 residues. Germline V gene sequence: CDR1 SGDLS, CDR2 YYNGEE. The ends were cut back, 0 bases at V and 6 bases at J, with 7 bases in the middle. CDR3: CASSVEGFNSPLHF. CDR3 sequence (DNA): TGTGCCAGCAGCGTAGAGGGGTTTAATTCACCCCTCCACTTT.

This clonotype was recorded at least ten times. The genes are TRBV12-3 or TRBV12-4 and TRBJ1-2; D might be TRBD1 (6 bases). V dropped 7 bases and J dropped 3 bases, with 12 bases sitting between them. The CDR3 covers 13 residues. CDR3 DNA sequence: TGTGCCAGCATTAAACAGGGCTACTATGGCTACACCTTC. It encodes CASIKQGYYGYTF.

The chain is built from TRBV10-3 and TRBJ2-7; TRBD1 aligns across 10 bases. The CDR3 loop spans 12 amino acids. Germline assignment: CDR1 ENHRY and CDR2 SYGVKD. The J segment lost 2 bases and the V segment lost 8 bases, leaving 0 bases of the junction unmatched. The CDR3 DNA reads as TGTGCCATCGGACAGGGGGCCTACGAGCAGTACTTC. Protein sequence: CAIGQGAYEQYF.

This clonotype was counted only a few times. Here the CDR3 DNA reads TGTGCCAGTAGTACCACAGGGGGATCCTACAATGAGCAGTTCTTC. This translates into CASSTTGGSYNEQFF. The chain uses TRBV19 and TRBJ2-1; 8 positions match TRBD1. The CDR3 spans 15 residues. Germline V CDR1 and CDR2: LNHDA, SQIVND (reference sequence). The V gene end was trimmed by 4 bases and the J gene end by 1 base; junction bases not matched to a gene: 3.

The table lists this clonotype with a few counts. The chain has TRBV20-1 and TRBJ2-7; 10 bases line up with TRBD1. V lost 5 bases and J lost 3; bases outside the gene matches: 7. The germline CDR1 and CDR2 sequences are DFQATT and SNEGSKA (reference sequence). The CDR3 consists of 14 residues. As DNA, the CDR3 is TGCAGTGCTCAACAGGGGACAGGGGTCTACGAGCAGTACTTC. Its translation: CSAQQGTGVYEQYF.

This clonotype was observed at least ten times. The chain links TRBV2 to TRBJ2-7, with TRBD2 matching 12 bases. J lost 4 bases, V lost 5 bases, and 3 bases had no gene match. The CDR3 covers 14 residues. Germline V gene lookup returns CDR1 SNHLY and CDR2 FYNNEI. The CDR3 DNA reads TGTGCCAGCAGTCCACTAGCGGGAGGTTACGAGCAGTACTTC. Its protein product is CASSPLAGGYEQYF.

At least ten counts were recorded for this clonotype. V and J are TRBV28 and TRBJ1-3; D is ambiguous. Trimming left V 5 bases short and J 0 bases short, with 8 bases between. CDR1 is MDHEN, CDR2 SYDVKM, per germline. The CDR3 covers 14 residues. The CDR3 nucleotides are TGTGCCAGCAGTCCGGAGAGCTCTGGAAACACCATATATTTT. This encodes CASSPESSGNTIYF.

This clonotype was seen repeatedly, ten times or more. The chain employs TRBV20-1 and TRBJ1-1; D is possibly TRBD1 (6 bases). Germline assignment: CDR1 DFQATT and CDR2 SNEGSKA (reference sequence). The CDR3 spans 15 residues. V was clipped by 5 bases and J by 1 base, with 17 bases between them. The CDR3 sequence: CSAYPAGGANTEAFF. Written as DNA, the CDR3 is TGCAGTGCTTACCCCGCGGGGGGCGCGAACACTGAAGCTTTCTTT.

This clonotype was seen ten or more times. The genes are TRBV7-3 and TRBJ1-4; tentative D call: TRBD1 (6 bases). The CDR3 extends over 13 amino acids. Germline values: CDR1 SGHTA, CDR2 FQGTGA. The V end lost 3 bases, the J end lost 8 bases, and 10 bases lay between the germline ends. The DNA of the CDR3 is TGTGCCAGCAGCTTGTCAGGGGTCGAAAAACTGTTTTTT. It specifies CASSLSGVEKLFF.